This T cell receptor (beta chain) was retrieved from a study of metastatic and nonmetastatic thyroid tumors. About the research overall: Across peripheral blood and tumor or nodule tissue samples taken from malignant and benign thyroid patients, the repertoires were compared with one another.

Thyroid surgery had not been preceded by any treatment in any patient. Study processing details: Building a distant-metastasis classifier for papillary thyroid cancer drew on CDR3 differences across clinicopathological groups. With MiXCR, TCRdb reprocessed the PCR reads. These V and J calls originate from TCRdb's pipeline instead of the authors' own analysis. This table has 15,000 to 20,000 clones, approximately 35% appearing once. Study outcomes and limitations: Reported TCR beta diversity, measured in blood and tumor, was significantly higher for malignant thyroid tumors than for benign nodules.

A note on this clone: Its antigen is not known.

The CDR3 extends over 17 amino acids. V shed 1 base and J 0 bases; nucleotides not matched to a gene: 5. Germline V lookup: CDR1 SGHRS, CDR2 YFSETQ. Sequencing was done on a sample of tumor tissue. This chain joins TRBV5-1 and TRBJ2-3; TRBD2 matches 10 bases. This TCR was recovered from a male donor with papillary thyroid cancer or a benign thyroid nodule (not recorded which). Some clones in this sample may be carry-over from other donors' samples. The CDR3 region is CASSLLRTSGSTDTQYF. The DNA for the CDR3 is TGCGCCAGCAGCTTGTTGAGGACTAGCGGTAGCACAGATACGCAGTATTTT.